This entry describes one T cell receptor beta chain. In its sample, this clonotype comes out as large (0.1 to 1%). The specificity of this receptor is unknown. No base qualities exist here, and no much larger clone lies one base off it. The record originates from a study of CXCR3 chemokines and chemotherapy response in bladder cancer (dated by TCRdb to the early 2020s). General notes on the study: The study tested whether activity of the CXCR3 chemokine system within human bladder cancer tumors predicted response to chemotherapy.

The method was PCR. The instrument given in TCRdb is Illumina HiSeq 2500. The public reads were quality trimmed at Q25 with fastp and then assembled into clones with MiXCR by TCRdb, keeping productive beta chains. All rows with the same CDR3 protein become a single entry with the most common DNA and genes. This sample is represented by about 1,500 distinct CDR3 sequences; roughly 20% of them were singletons. Jointly, the top ten make up under 40% of the sample. From its cysteine to its phenylalanine, the CDR3 spans 13 amino acids. Kept here is only the CDR3 DNA, which spans 39 bases and is read in frame from base 1. Ends trimmed: V by 6 bases, J by 1 base; bases unmatched to a gene: 2. Sequences MNHNS (CDR1) and SASEGT (CDR2) are obtained from the germline V gene.

The chain joins TRBV6-1 to TRBJ1-1; TRBD1 fits 7 bases in the junction. Sample acquisition took place from a patient whose treatment included neoadjuvant chemotherapy. The TCR sequence derives from a human donor with bladder cancer that did not respond to neoadjuvant chemotherapy. The CDR3 amino acid sequence is: CASSKGANTEAFF. The DNA sequence follows: TGTGCCAGCAGCAAGGGGGCGAACACTGAAGCTTTCTTT.